This T cell receptor (beta chain) was captured by sequencing in a study of glioma-infiltrating T cells after dendritic cell vaccination. As for the study in general: Glioblastoma patients came from Phase I and II dendritic cell vaccination trials.

Germline V gives CDR1 SGHNT, CDR2 YENEEA. CDR3 size: 15 residues. V trimming: 4 bases; J trimming: 10 bases; junction bases outside the gene matches: 6. Time point defined: after dendritic cell vaccination, including at tumor progression/relapse. All glioblastoma patients lacked an isocitrate dehydrogenase mutation. The PCR used 60 V beta and 13 J beta primers. The method was immunoSEQ multiplex PCR; TCRdb's version includes in-frame clones alone and lacks a portion of them. The sample lists 90,000 to 110,000 clones; 90% were seen once. Worth noting for this clone: The antigen is unknown.

Findings and caveats of the study: Estimated pretreatment TIL content predicted outcome after dendritic cell vaccination.

The input for sequencing was blood, taken after dendritic cell vaccination. The chain joins TRBV11-3 to TRBJ2-1, with 14 nucleotides matching TRBD2. The origin of this receptor is a human donor with glioblastoma. This CDR3 reads CASSSEGLAGVEQFF. The CDR3 DNA follows: TGTGCCAGCAGCTCGGAGGGACTAGCGGGAGTGGAGCAGTTCTTC.